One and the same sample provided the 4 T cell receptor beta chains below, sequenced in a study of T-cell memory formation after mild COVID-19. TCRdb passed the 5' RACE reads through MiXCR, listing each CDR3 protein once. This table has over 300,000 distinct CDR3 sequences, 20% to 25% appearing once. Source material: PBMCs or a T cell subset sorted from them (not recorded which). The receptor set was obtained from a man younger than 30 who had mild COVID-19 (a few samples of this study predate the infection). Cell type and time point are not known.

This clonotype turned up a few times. DNA of the CDR3: TGTGCCAGCAGGCCGACAGGAATCGGGGAGCTGTTTTTT. This codes for CASRPTGIGELFF. The chain couples TRBV7-3 to TRBJ2-2; D may be TRBD1 (6 bases). Germline loops: CDR1 SGHTA, CDR2 FQGTGA. Trimming removed 6 bases from V and 7 bases from J, with 12 bases in between. The CDR3 is 13 residues long.

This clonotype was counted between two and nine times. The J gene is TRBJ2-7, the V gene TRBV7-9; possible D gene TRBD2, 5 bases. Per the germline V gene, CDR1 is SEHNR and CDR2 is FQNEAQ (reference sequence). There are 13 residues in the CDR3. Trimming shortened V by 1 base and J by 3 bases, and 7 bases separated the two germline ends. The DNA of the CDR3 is TGTGCCAGCAGCTTAGGAGGGCACTACGAGCAGTACTTC. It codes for CASSLGGHYEQYF. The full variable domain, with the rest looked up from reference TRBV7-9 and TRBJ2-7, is DTGVSQNPRHKITKRGQNVTFRCDPISEHNRLYWYRQTLGQGPEFLTYFQNEAQLEKSRLLSDRFSAERPKGSFSTLEIQRTEQGDSAMYLCASSLGGHYEQYFGPGTRLTVT.

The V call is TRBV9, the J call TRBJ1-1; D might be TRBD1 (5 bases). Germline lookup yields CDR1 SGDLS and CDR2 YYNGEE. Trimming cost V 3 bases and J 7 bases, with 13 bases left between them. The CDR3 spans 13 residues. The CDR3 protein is CASSGGGESEAFF. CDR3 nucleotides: TGTGCCAGCAGCGGCGGGGGGGAAAGTGAAGCTTTCTTT.

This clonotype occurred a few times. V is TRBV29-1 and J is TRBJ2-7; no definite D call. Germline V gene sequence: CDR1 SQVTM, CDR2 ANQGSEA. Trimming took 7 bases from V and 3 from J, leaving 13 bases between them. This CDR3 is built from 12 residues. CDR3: CSAGGPGYEQYF. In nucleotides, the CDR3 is TGCAGCGCTGGCGGCCCAGGCTACGAGCAGTACTTC.